This TCR beta chain is drawn from a study of cytomegalovirus exposure and HLA in healthy donors. Study information: One earlier analysis, a look at 150 million to 200 million T cells, found almost 120 million unique TCR beta sequences. Overall study results and limits: The study flagged some 180 TCR beta chains as cytomegalovirus-associated.

Germline V gene data show CDR1 as SNHLY and CDR2 as FYNNEI. V lost 6 bases, J lost 4 bases, and 4 bases stayed unmatched. The length of the CDR3 is 14 residues. Nominally healthy donors were sampled, though unrecorded immune exposures were likely. The study ran its PCR with 60 Vbeta and 13 Jbeta primers. Produced via immunoSEQ multiplex PCR; TCRdb's table is partial and in-frame only. This table has almost 200,000 clones, 75% to 85% appearing once. Comment on this clone: Its target is unknown.

The clonotype was recovered from a woman aged 50 to 65 in good health and CMV-seronegative. Source material: PBMCs. This chain uses TRBV2 with TRBJ1-4; 8 nucleotides agree with TRBD1. The chain's CDR3 is CASRVTGVNEKLFF. Written as DNA, the CDR3 is TGTGCCAGCAGAGTGACAGGGGTTAATGAAAAACTGTTTTTT.